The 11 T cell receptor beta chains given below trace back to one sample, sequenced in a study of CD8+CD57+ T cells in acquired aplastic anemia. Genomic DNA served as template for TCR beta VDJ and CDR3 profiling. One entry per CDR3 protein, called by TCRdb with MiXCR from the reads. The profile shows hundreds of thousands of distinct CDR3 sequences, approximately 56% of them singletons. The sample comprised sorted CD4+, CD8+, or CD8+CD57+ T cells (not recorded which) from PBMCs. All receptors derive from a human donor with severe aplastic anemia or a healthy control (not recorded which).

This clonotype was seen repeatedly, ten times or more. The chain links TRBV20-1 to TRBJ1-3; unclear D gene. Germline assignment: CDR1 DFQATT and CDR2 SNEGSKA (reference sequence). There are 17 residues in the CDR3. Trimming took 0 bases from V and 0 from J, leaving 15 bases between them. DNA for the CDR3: TGCAGTGCTAGAGAGATGGCCGCTACCTTCTCTGGAAACACCATATATTTT. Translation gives CSAREMAATFSGNTIYF.

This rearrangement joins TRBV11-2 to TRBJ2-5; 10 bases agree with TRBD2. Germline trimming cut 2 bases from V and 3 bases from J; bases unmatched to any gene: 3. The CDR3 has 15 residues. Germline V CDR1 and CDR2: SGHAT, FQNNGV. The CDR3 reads CASSLTTSGEETQYF. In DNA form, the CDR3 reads TGTGCCAGCAGCTTAACCACTAGCGGGGAAGAGACCCAGTACTTC.

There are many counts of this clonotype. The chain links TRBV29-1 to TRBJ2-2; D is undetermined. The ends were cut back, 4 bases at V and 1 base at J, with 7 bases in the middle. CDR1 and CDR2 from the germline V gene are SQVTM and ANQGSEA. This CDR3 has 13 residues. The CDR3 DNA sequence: TGCAGCGTTGTGGCAGAGAACACCGGGGAGCTGTTTTTT. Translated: CSVVAENTGELFF.

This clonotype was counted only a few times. The CDR3 region has the DNA TGTGCCAGCAGCCCGAGGACTAGCGGCACAGATACGCAGTATTTT. Its translation is CASSPRTSGTDTQYF. This chain uses TRBV7-6 with TRBJ2-3; 9 bases map to TRBD2. Germline CDR1 and CDR2: SGHVS and FNYEAQ. After removal of 5 bases from V and 1 base from J, the junction contained 4 bases not matched to a gene. The CDR3 is 15 residues long.

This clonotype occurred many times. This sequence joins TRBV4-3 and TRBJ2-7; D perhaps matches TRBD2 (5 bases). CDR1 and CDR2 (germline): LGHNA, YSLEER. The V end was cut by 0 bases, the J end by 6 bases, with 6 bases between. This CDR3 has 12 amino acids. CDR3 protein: CASSQDRGEQYF. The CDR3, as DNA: TGCGCCAGCAGCCAAGATCGGGGCGAGCAGTACTTC.

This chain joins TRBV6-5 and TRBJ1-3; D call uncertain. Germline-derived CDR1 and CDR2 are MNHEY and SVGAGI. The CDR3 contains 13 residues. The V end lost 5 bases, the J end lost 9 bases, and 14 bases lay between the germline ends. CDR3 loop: CASSHRTASTIYF. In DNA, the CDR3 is TGTGCCAGCAGTCACCGGACGGCTAGCACCATATATTTT.

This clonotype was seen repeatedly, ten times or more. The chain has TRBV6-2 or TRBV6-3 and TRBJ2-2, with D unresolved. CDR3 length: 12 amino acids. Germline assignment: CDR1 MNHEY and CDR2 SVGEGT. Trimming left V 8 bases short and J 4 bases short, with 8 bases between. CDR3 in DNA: TGTGCCAGCTCAGGCCCCACCGGGGAGCTGTTTTTT. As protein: CASSGPTGELFF.

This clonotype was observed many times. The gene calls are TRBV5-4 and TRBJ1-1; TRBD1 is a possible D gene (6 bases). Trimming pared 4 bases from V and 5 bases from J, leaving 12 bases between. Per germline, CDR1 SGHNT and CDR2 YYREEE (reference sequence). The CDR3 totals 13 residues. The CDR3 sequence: CASSRGAGTEAFF. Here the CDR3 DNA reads TGTGCCAGCAGCCGGGGGGCTGGTACTGAAGCTTTCTTT.

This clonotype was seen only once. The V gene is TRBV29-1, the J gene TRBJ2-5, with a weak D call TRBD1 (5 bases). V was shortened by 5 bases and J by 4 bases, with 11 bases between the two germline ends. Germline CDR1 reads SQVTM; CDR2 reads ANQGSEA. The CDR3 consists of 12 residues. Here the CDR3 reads CSVKGRVETQYF. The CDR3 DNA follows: TGCAGCGTTAAAGGCAGGGTAGAGACCCAGTACTTC.

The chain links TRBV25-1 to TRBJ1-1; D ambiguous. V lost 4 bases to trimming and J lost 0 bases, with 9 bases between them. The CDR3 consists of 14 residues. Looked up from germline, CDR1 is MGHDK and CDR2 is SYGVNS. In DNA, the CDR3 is TGTGCCAGCAGTGTTGACGGAATGAACACTGAAGCTTTCTTT. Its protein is CASSVDGMNTEAFF.

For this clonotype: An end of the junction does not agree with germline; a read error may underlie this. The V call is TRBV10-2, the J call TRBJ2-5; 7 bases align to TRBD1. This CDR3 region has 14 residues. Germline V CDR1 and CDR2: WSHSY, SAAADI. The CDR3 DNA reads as TGTGCCAGCAGCTCCGGGACAGCGCAAGAGACCCAGTACTTC. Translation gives CASSSGTAQETQYF.